Listed here are 24 T cell receptor beta chains from one sample, sequenced in a study of tumor-infiltrating lymphocytes in primary liver carcinoma. The tissue used was unsorted bulk material of roughly 17-31 mg. RNA and DNA were co-extracted from it with the AllPrep DNA/RNA mini kit. Starting from approximately 470 ng of total RNA, TCR beta cDNA was produced with a primer in the constant region. Slightly modified ARM-PCR with three nested multiplex PCR rounds yielded TCR beta libraries. TRBV1-TRBV30 forward primers and a C-beta reverse primer were used in the first two PCR rounds, which each ran for ten to eleven cycles. TCRdb redid the calling of the multiplex PCR reads with MiXCR, one entry per CDR3 protein. The sample carries approximately 99,000 distinct CDR3 sequences, around three quarters recorded once. The specimen sequenced was liver tumor tissue from sampling region 5. Specified subset: tumor region T5, tumor centre. These receptors were obtained from a woman aged 55 to 70 with primary liver carcinoma and hepatitis B virus infection.

As regards this clonotype: A much larger clone sits a single nucleotide away, making a read error possible. The rearrangement uses TRBV28 and TRBJ2-2; TRBD1 might be the D (6 bases). V lost 2 bases to trimming and J lost 3 bases, with 19 bases between them. The length of the CDR3 is 18 residues. Germline V lookup: CDR1 MDHEN, CDR2 SYDVKM. The DNA of the CDR3 is TGTGCCAGCAGTTTACCTTTTTACAGGGTGGAAGACACCGGGGAGCTGTTTTTT. It encodes CASSLPFYRVEDTGELFF. The variable domain in full, completed from reference TRBV28 and TRBJ2-2, reads DVKVTQSSRYLVKRTGEKVFLECVQDMDHENMFWYRQDPGLGLRLIYFSYDVKMKEKGDIPEGYSVSREKKERFSLILESASTNQTSMYLCASSLPFYRVEDTGELFFGEGSRLTVL.

The genes are TRBV11-2 and TRBJ2-1, with 7 nucleotides matching TRBD2. The CDR3 length is 16 residues. CDR1 SGHAT and CDR2 FQNNGV come from the germline V gene. J was trimmed by 11 bases and V by 1 base; bases with no gene match: 14. The CDR3 reads CASSLGGGQLRNKQFF. In DNA form, the CDR3 reads TGTGCCAGCAGCTTAGGGGGGGGTCAGTTGAGGAATAAGCAGTTCTTC.

This clonotype was detected ten times or more. The chain joins TRBV7-8 to TRBJ1-3; D is ambiguous. V lost 8 bases and J 0 bases, leaving 11 bases between the germline ends. The CDR3 spans 14 residues. The germline gives CDR1 SGHVS, CDR2 FQNEAQ. CDR3 DNA sequence: TGTGCCAGCGGCTCTCCAGTCTCTGGAAACACCATATATTTT. As protein: CASGSPVSGNTIYF.

Comment on this clonotype: This may arise from a read error, as a much more abundant clone is one base away. The chain is built from TRBV6-6 and TRBJ2-4; D may correspond to TRBD1 or TRBD2 (5 bases each). Deletions cut 2 bases from V and 2 bases from J, with 16 bases between. The CDR3 spans 17 residues. Germline CDR1 reads MNHNY; CDR2 reads SVGAGI (reference sequence). CDR3 protein: CASSYDWGSETKNIQYF. The CDR3 nucleotides read TGTGCCAGCAGTTACGATTGGGGGTCGGAAACCAAAAACATTCAGTACTTC.

The CDR3 reads CSVRGTSDSTDTQYF. The CDR3 region has the DNA TGCAGCGTTAGGGGGACTAGCGATAGCACAGATACGCAGTATTTT. J is TRBJ2-3 and V is TRBV29-1, with 10 bases that match TRBD2. J lost 0 bases, V lost 5 bases, and 5 bases had no gene match. The germline gives CDR1 SQVTM, CDR2 ANQGSEA. There are 15 residues in the CDR3.

The chain uses TRBV28 and TRBJ2-1, with TRBD2 matching over 7 bases. Germline V lookup: CDR1 MDHEN, CDR2 SYDVKM. The CDR3 is 19 residues long. V dropped 3 bases and J dropped 0; count of bases not matched to a gene: 14. The CDR3 loop is CASSFPRGRVISSYNEQFF. The CDR3 region has the DNA TGTGCCAGCAGTTTCCCACGGGGGAGGGTCATTAGCTCCTACAATGAGCAGTTCTTC.

This clonotype was found a few times. The junction departs from germline at one end; a sequencing error may be responsible. This chain connects TRBV5-1 to TRBJ2-2; TRBD2 is a possible D gene (5 bases). From germline, CDR1 is SGHRS and CDR2 YFSETQ. CDR3 size: 13 residues. The DNA of the CDR3 is TGTGCCAGCAGCTTGGGTGAGGCCGGGGATCTGTTTTTT. It yields the protein CASSLGEAGDLFF.

On this clonotype itself: A clone one base away is much larger, so this may be a read error. J is TRBJ1-1 and V is TRBV28, with a weak D call TRBD1 (5 bases). Germline values: CDR1 MDHEN, CDR2 SYDVKM. Deletions cut 5 bases from V and 12 bases from J, with 16 bases between. The CDR3 has 12 residues. As DNA, the CDR3 is TGTGCCAGCAGTCTAGCGGGGGTACGGACTTTCTTT. Translating it yields CASSLAGVRTFF.

As regards this clonotype: The junction differs from germline at one of its ends, possibly a read error. The V gene is TRBV11-2, the J gene TRBJ2-3; TRBD1 matches 7 bases. CDR1 SGHAT and CDR2 FQNNGV come from the germline V gene. The CDR3 contains 19 residues. The CDR3 DNA follows: TGTACCAGCAGCTTAGACAGGGTAGGGGACGGCAGGGTAAAAGATACACAGTATTTT. This codes for CTSSLDRVGDGRVKDTQYF.

For this clonotype: Possible read error: a much larger clone is one base away. This sequence joins TRBV5-1 and TRBJ2-3; D remains ambiguous. Germline V gene lookup returns CDR1 SGHRS and CDR2 YFSETQ. The CDR3 runs 13 residues. CDR3 region: CTSSLGNLDTQYF. The CDR3, as DNA: TGCACCAGCAGCTTGGGGAATTTAGATACGCAGTATTTT. The full variable domain, rest sourced from reference TRBV5-1 and TRBJ2-3, is KAGVTQTPRYLIKTRGQQVTLSCSPISGHRSVSWYQQTPGQGLQFLFEYFSETQRNKGNFPGRFSGRQFSNSRSEMNVSTLELGDSALYLCTSSLGNLDTQYFGPGTRLTVL.

Points on this clonotype: This may be a read error: a much more frequent sequence differs by one nucleotide. The chain carries TRBV5-4 and TRBJ2-1, with 7 bases aligning to TRBD2. Germline values: CDR1 SGHNT, CDR2 YYREEE (reference sequence). The CDR3 is 15 residues long. Written as DNA, the CDR3 is TGTGCCAGCAGCTTGGGGGGGAGGGCCTACAATGACCAGTTCTTC. This sequence encodes CASSLGGRAYNDQFF.

This clonotype was observed a handful of times. A read error may account for a junction end that differs from germline. This sequence joins TRBV11-2 and TRBJ2-2; tentatively, D is TRBD1 or TRBD2 (6 bases each). Per the germline V gene, CDR1 is SGHAT and CDR2 is FQNNGV. The length of the CDR3 is 17 residues. For the CDR3, the DNA is TGTGCCAGCAGTCCGGTAGGCAGGGGACTTGTCACCGGGGAGCTGCTTTTT. Translated: CASSPVGRGLVTGELLF.

This clonotype was seen a handful of times. With a much larger clone just one base away, this may be a read error. Lacking the conserved final phenylalanine or tryptophan, this CDR3 likely reflects a read error. The chain recombines TRBV29-1 with TRBJ2-3, with D hard to call. Per germline, CDR1 SQVTM and CDR2 ANQGSEA. The germline V and J ends were trimmed by 4 bases and 1 base, with 12 bases remaining between them. CDR3 length equals 14 residues. The CDR3 sequence is CSVVRSIRTDTQYY. The CDR3 DNA sequence: TGCAGCGTTGTTCGAAGTATACGCACAGATACGCAGTATTAT.

A few counts support this clonotype. A much larger clone sits a single nucleotide away, making a read error possible. The chain carries TRBV6-6 and TRBJ2-3; TRBD1 aligns across 7 bases. Per the germline V gene, CDR1 is MNHNY and CDR2 is SVGAGI (reference sequence). The CDR3 runs to 18 residues. In DNA, the CDR3 is TGTACCAGCAGTTACTCGGGATCTAGGGACAGCATCACAGATACGCAGTATTTT. This codes for CTSSYSGSRDSITDTQYF.

V gene TRBV30 combines with J gene TRBJ2-1; D possibly uses TRBD1 or TRBD2 (6 bases each). This CDR3 is built from 12 residues. V lost 2 bases and J 11 bases, leaving 13 bases between the germline ends. CDR1 is GTSNPN, CDR2 SVGIG, per germline (reference sequence). CDR3 loop: CAWSPRGHQQFF. The CDR3 DNA is TGTGCCTGGAGTCCCCGGGGGCATCAGCAGTTCTTC. Supplemented by reference TRBV30 and TRBJ2-1, the full variable domain reads SQTIHQWPATLVQPVGSPLSLECTVEGTSNPNLYWYRQAAGRGLQLLFYSVGIGQISSEVPQNLSASRPQDRQFILSSKKLLLSDSGFYLCAWSPRGHQQFFGPGTRLTVL.

This clonotype appeared a single time. This chain links TRBV11-2 with TRBJ1-1; a possible D gene is TRBD1 (6 bases). The CDR3 has 16 amino acids. CDR1 SGHAT and CDR2 FQNNGV come from the germline V gene. CDR3 sequence: CASSPPGGAHTTEAFF. CDR3 nucleotide sequence: TGTGCTAGTAGCCCACCCGGGGGGGCGCATACCACTGAAGCTTTCTTT.

The table lists this clonotype with a count of one. The chain employs TRBV28 and TRBJ1-1; no definite D call. The V gene lost 3 bases and the J gene lost 6 bases, with 5 bases spanning the gap. Germline assignment: CDR1 MDHEN and CDR2 SYDVKM. This CDR3 has 11 amino acids. DNA of the CDR3: TGTGCCAGCAGTTTGAGCCCTGAAGCTTTCTTT. This codes for CASSLSPEAFF.

Note on this clonotype: A junction end diverges from the germline sequence, so it may reflect a read error. The chain uses TRBV11-3 and TRBJ2-7; weak D call: TRBD1 (6 bases). CDR1 is SGHNT, CDR2 YENEEA, per germline. The CDR3 sequence is 15 residues long. In DNA, the CDR3 is TGTGCCAGAAGCTCGGGGACAAGGGGCCCCTACGAGCAGTACTTC. Protein sequence: CARSSGTRGPYEQYF.

The J gene is TRBJ2-3, the V gene TRBV11-3, with D perhaps TRBD2 (6 bases). CDR1 and CDR2 from the germline V gene are SGHNT and YENEEA. The germline V and J ends were trimmed by 10 bases and 1 base, with 15 bases remaining between them. This CDR3 has 14 amino acids. CDR3 sequence (DNA): TGTGCCAACAGGATAGCGGATGGCACAGATACGCAGTATTTT. This translates into CANRIADGTDTQYF.

The table lists this clonotype with a count of one. A much larger clone differs from this one at a single base, so this may be a read error. V and J are TRBV5-5 and TRBJ2-1, with a possible D match to TRBD2 (5 bases). Germline assignment: CDR1 SGHKS and CDR2 YYEKEE (reference sequence). The CDR3 contains 13 residues. The CDR3 region is CARSLGGRDEQFF. DNA for the CDR3: TGTGCCAGGAGCTTGGGCGGGCGGGATGAGCAGTTCTTC. The full variable domain, in which reference TRBV5-5 and TRBJ2-1 provide the parts outside the CDR3, is DAGVTQSPTHLIKTRGQQVTLRCSPISGHKSVSWYQQVLGQGPQFIFQYYEKEERGRGNFPDRFSARQFPNYSSELNVNALLLGDSALYLCARSLGGRDEQFFGPGTRLTVL.

At least ten counts were recorded for this clonotype. The chain carries TRBV7-9 and TRBJ2-7; D remains ambiguous. CDR3 length equals 13 residues. V was clipped by 2 bases and J by 4 bases, with 9 bases between them. From germline, CDR1 is SEHNR and CDR2 FQNEAQ (reference sequence). The CDR3 DNA is TGTGCCAGCAGCTTATACCCCGCTTACGAGCAGTACTTC. It is translated as CASSLYPAYEQYF.

Regarding this clonotype: Because it lacks the conserved phenylalanine or tryptophan at the end, this CDR3 is likely a read error. The chain is built from TRBV28 and TRBJ2-7; no reliable D call. The length of the CDR3 is 13 residues. CDR1 is MDHEN, CDR2 SYDVKM, per germline. The CDR3 is CVSSLARRYEQYL. The CDR3 DNA follows: TGTGTCAGCAGTTTGGCACGCCGCTACGAGCAGTACCTC.

The chain is built from TRBV11-2 and TRBJ2-2, with D unresolved. V shed 0 bases and J shed 10 bases, with 9 bases lying between them. Germline V gene lookup returns CDR1 SGHAT and CDR2 FQNNGV. The CDR3 consists of 13 residues. Here the CDR3 DNA reads TGTGCCAGCAGCTTAGATAGAAATGAGGAGCTGTTTTTT. Its protein product is CASSLDRNEELFF. The complete variable domain, with remaining parts taken from reference TRBV11-2 and TRBJ2-2, reads EAGVAQSPRYKIIEKRQSVAFWCNPISGHATLYWYQQILGQGPKLLIQFQNNGVVDDSQLPKDRFSAERLKGVDSTLKIQPAKLEDSAVYLCASSLDRNEELFFGEGSRLTVL.

This clonotype has a handful of counts. One end of the junction varies from germline; a read error may be responsible. The V and J genes are TRBV20-1 and TRBJ2-1; D unresolved. The germline V gene encodes CDR1 DFQATT and CDR2 SNEGSKA (reference sequence). CDR3 length: 13 amino acids. The CDR3 bases are TGCAGTGCTAGAGACTCTCTGGCGGAAGAGCTGTTCTTC. Translated: CSARDSLAEELFF.